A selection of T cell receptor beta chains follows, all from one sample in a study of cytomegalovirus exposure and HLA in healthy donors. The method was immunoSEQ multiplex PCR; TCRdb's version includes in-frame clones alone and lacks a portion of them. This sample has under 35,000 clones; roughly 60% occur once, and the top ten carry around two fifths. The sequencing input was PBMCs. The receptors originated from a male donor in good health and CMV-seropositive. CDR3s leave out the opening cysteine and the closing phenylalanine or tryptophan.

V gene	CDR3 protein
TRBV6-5	ASSFLGLSSGNTIY
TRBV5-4	ASSPGLTQPQH
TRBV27	ASSLTGRVAAEAF
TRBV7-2	ASSPPGLAGGTDTQY
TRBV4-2	ASSQGSSGVYEQY
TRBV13	ASSPRGLNTEAF
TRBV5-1	ASTLGADSTEAF
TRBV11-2	ASSLSGGANVLT
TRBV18	ASSPRGDKDGYT
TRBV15	ATSSGTENEKLF